Sequencing of this T cell receptor (beta chain) was carried out in a study of OX40 agonist ivuxolimab in advanced cancers. Overall study context: Intravenous ivuxolimab at 0.01 to 10 mg/kg was given to patients every 2 weeks.

Produced via immunoSEQ multiplex PCR; TCRdb's table is partial and in-frame only. The data hold about 71,000 clones, with 80% to 85% observed a single time. Looked up from germline, CDR1 is SNHLY and CDR2 is FYNNEI. The trim removed 5 bases at V and 0 bases at J, leaving 3 bases unmatched. The CDR3 runs to 15 residues. Study-level results: Nonresponders, in some cases, also had low normalized T-cell clonal expansion. On average, CD8+ T cells had more expanded clones than CD4+.

As to this clone: Its antigen is undetermined.

The clonotype originates from an adult with an advanced solid tumor such as melanoma, head and neck, liver or kidney cancer. The gene calls are TRBV2 and TRBJ1-5; 8 nucleotides align to TRBD1. Source: CD4+ or CD8+ T cells sorted from blood, taken in a trial of the OX40 agonist ivuxolimab. Here the CDR3 reads CASSWDRSSNQPQHF. Written as DNA, the CDR3 is TGTGCCAGCAGTTGGGACAGGTCTAGCAATCAGCCCCAGCATTTT.